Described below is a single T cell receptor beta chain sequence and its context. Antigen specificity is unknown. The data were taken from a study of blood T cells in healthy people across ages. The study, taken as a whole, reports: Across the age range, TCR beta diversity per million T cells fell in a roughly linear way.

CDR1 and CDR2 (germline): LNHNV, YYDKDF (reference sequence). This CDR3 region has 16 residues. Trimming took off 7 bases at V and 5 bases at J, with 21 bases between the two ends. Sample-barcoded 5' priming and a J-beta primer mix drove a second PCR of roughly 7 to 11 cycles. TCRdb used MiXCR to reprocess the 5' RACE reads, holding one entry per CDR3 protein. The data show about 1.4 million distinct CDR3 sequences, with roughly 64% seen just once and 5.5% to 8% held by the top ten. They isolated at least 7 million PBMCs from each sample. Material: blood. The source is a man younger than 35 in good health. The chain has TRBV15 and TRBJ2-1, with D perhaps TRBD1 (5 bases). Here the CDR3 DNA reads TGTGCCACCACCGATCTGACAGTCTGGCCAAACAATGAGCAGTTCTTC. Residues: CATTDLTVWPNNEQFF.